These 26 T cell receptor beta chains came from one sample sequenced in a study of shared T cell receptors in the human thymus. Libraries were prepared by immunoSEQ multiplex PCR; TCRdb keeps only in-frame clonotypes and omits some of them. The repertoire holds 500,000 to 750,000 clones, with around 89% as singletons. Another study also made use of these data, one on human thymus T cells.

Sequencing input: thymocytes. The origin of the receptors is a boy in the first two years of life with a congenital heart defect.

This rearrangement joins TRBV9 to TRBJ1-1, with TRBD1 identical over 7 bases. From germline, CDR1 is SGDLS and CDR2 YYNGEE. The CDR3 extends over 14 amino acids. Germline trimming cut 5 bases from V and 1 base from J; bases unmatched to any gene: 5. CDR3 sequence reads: CASSVGQANTEAFF. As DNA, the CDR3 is TGTGCCAGCAGTGTTGGACAGGCGAACACTGAAGCTTTCTTT.

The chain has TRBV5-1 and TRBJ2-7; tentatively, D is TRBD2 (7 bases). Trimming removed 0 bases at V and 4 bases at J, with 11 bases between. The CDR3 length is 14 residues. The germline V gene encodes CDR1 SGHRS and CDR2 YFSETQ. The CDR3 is CASSLEGGEYEQYF. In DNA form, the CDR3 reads TGCGCCAGCAGCTTGGAGGGGGGGGAATACGAGCAGTACTTC.

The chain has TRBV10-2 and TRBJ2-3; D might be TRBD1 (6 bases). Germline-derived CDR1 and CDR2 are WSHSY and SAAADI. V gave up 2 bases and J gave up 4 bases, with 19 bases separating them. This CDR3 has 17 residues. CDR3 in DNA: TGCGCCAGCAGTGAGGCCCTAATCTGGACAGTCGCAGATACGCAGTATTTT. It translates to CASSEALIWTVADTQYF.

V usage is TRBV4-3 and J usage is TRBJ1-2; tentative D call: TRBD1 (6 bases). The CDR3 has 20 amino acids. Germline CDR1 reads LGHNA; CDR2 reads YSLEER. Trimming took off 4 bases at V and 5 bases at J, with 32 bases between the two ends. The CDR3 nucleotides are TGCGCCAGCAGCCTAGACGGACCTAAAGATTCCTCAGGGGCTGGTTATGGCTACACCTTC. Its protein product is CASSLDGPKDSSGAGYGYTF.

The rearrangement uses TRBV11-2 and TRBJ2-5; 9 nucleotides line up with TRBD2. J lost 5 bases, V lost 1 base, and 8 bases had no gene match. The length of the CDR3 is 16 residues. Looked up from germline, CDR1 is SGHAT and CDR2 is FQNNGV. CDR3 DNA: TGTGCCAGCAGCTTAGTTAGCGGGAGCGATGGGGAGACCCAGTACTTC. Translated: CASSLVSGSDGETQYF.

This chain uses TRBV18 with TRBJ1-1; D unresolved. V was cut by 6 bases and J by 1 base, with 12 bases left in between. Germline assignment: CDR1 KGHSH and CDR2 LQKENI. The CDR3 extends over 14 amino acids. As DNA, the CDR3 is TGTGCCAGCTCCCATAAGCGGGGGAACACTGAAGCTTTCTTT. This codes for CASSHKRGNTEAFF.

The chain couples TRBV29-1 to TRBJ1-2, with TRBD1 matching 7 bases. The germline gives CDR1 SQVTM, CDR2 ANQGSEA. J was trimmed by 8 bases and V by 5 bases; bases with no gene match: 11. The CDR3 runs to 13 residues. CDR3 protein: CSVSRQGSGGYTF. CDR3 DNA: TGCAGCGTTAGCCGACAGGGATCGGGCGGCTACACCTTC.

The DNA for the CDR3 is TGTGCCATCAGTGACTCGTCGGATCGGGGGAGAGGCTACGAGCAGTACTTC. Amino acid sequence: CAISDSSDRGRGYEQYF. The rearrangement links TRBV10-3 to TRBJ2-7, with D possibly being TRBD2 (6 bases). This CDR3 region has 17 residues. The V and J ends lost 3 bases and 3 bases respectively, with 21 bases between them. Looked up from germline, CDR1 is ENHRY and CDR2 is SYGVKD.

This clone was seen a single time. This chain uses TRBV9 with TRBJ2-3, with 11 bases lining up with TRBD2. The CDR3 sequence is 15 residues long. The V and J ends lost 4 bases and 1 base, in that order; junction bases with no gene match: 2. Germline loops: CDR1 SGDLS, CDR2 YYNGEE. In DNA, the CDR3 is TGTGCCAGCAGCCTAGCGGGAGGAGGCACAGATACGCAGTATTTT. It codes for CASSLAGGGTDTQYF.

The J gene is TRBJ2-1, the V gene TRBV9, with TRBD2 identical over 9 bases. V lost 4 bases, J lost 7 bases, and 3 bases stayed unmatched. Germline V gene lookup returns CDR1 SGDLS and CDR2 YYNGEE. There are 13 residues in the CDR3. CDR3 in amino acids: CASSPSGRNEQFF. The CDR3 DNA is TGTGCCAGCAGCCCGAGCGGGAGGAATGAGCAGTTCTTC.

The CDR3 sequence: CASRTGGAPGGYTF. CDR3 DNA: TGTGCCAGCCGTACAGGGGGCGCCCCGGGAGGCTACACCTTC. The rearrangement joins TRBV28 to TRBJ1-2; 9 nucleotides agree with TRBD1. Germline CDR1 and CDR2: MDHEN and SYDVKM. The trim removed 8 bases at V and 8 bases at J, leaving 12 bases unmatched. The CDR3 extends over 14 amino acids.

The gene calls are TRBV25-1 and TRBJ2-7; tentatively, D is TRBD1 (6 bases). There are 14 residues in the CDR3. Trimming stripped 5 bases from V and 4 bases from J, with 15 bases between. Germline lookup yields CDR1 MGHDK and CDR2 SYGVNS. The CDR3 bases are TGTGCCAGCAGTTTGCAGGGGCTTCGGTACGAGCAGTACTTC. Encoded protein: CASSLQGLRYEQYF.

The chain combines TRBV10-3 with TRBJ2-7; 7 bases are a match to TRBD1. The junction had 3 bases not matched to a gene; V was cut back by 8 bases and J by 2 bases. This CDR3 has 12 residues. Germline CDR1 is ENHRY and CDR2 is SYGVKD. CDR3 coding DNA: TGTGCCATCGGCGGACAGGCCTACGAGCAGTACTTC. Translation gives CAIGGQAYEQYF.

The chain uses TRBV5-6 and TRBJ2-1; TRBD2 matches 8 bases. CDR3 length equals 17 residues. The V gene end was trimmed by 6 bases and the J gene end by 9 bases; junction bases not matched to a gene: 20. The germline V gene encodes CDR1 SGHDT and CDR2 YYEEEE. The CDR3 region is CASTPPGGAGVKGEQFF. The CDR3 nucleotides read TGTGCCAGCACCCCCCCGGGGGGAGCGGGAGTAAAGGGTGAGCAGTTCTTC.

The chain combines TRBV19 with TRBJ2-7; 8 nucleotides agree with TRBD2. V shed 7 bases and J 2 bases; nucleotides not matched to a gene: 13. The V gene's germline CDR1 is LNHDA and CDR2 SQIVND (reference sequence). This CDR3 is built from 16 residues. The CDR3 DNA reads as TGTGCCAGTACTCCCGGCGGGGGGCGCCTAACCTACGAGCAGTACTTC. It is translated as CASTPGGGRLTYEQYF.

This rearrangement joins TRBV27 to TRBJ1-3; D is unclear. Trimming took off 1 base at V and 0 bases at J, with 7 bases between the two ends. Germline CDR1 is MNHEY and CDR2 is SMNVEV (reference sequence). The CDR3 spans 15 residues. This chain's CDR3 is CASSLYLSSGNTIYF. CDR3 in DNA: TGTGCCAGCAGTTTATATCTCTCCTCTGGAAACACCATATATTTT.

The CDR3 DNA sequence: TGCAGCGACACGGACGTTAGCGGGAGGAACCAAGAGACCCAGTACTTC. It is translated as CSDTDVSGRNQETQYF. V is TRBV29-1 and J is TRBJ2-5; 10 nucleotides align to TRBD2. V gave up 7 bases and J gave up 0 bases; unmatched junction bases: 11. CDR1 is SQVTM, CDR2 ANQGSEA, per germline. This CDR3 is 16 amino acids long.

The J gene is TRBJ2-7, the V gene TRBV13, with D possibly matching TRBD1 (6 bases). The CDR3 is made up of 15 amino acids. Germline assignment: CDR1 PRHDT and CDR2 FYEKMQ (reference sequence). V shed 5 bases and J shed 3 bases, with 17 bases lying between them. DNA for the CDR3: TGTGCCAGCAGCCACGGGGACACGGAATTCTACGAGCAGTACTTC. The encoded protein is CASSHGDTEFYEQYF.

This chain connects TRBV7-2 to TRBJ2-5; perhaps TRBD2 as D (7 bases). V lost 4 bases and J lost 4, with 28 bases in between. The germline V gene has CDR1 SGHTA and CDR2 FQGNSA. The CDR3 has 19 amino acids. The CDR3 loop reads CASSSQIPTSEVGGETQYF. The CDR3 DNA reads TGTGCCAGCAGCTCGCAAATCCCCACTAGCGAGGTAGGGGGAGAGACCCAGTACTTC.

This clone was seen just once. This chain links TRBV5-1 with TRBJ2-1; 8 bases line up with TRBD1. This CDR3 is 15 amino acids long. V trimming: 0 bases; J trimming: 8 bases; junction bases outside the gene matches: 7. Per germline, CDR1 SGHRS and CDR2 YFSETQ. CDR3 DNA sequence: TGCGCCAGCAGCTTGGCCAGGACAGGGACGGATGAGCAGTTCTTC. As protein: CASSLARTGTDEQFF.

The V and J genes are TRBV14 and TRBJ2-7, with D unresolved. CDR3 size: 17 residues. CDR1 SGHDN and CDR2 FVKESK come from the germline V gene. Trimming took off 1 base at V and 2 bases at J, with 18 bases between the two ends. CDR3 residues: CASSQVAWPTTPYEQYF. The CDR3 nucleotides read TGTGCCAGCAGCCAAGTAGCATGGCCCACAACCCCCTACGAGCAGTACTTC.

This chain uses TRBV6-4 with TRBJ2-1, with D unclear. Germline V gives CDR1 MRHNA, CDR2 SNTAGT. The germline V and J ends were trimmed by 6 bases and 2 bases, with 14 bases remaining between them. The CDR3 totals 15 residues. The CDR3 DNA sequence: TGTGCCAGCAGCTTATTCGCCACTCCCTACAATGAGCAGTTCTTC. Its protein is CASSLFATPYNEQFF.

CDR3 sequence reads: CASSQDAGGRTWSKETQYF. The CDR3 nucleotides read TGCGCCAGCAGCCAAGACGCCGGGGGAAGAACCTGGAGCAAAGAGACCCAGTACTTC. The chain couples TRBV4-3 to TRBJ2-5; perhaps TRBD2 as D (6 bases). V lost 0 bases, J lost 3 bases, and 23 bases lay in between. The CDR3 length is 19 residues. CDR1 and CDR2 (germline): LGHNA, YSLEER.

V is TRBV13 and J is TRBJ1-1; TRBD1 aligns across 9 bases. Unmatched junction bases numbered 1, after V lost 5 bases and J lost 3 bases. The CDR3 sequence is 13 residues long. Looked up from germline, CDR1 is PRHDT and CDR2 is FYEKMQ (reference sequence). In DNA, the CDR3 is TGTGCCAGCAGCCGGGACAGGGACACTGAAGCTTTCTTT. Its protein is CASSRDRDTEAFF.

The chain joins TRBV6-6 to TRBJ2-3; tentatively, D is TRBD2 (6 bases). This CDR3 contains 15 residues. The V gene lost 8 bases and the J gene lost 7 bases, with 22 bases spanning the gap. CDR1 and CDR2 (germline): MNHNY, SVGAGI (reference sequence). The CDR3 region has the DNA TGTGCCAGCGCTTGGAGGGAGCGGGCGAAGAATACGCAGTATTTT. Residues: CASAWRERAKNTQYF.

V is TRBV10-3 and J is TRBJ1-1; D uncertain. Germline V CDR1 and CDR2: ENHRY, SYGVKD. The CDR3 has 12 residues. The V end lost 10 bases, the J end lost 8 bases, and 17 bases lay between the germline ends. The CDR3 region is CATKGRGSEAFF. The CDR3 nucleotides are TGTGCCACCAAGGGCCGGGGTTCCGAAGCTTTCTTT.